This entry describes one T cell receptor (beta chain). Clones were read by immunoSEQ multiplex PCR, and TCRdb kept only the in-frame ones, dropping some. The repertoire holds about 190,000 clones, with around 86% as singletons. The source of the sample is a study of cytomegalovirus exposure and HLA in healthy donors. This CDR3 contains 14 residues. Germline CDR1 MNHNY, CDR2 SVGAGI (reference sequence). V was clipped by 7 bases and J by 0 bases, with 13 bases between them. Sequenced sample: PBMCs. The genes are TRBV6-6 and TRBJ2-7, with D possibly matching TRBD2 (6 bases). This sequence was found in a young woman in good health and CMV-seronegative. Written as DNA, the CDR3 is TGTGCCAGCACCTCCTGGGGGGACTCCTACGAGCAGTACTTC. Translated, it gives CASTSWGDSYEQYF.